The following is a T cell receptor beta chain sequence with its context. Its antigen remains unidentified. This record belongs to a study of identical twins. Study-wide results and caveats: Out-of-frame sharing of TCR alpha in monozygotic twins was underestimated by models.

TCRdb independently ran MiXCR on the 5' RACE reads; one entry per CDR3 protein. The data hold hundreds of thousands of distinct CDR3 sequences, with roughly 18% observed a single time. CDR3 size: 14 residues. Germline lookup yields CDR1 SGHRS and CDR2 YFSETQ. Trimming shortened V by 3 bases and J by 1 base, and 10 bases separated the two germline ends. Separately, the same data were catalogued under a study of T cells expressing NK-cell markers. That paper notes: Each TCR beta repertoire originated in sorted T cells that were CD3+CD56+NKG2C+, CD3+CD56+NKG2C- or CD3+CD56-NKG2C+. Roughly six donors carried dominant NKG2C+ clonotypes that made up roughly 1.0-7.0% of their CD8+ T cells. The CD3+CD56-NKG2C+ fraction of a handful of donors was also led by these clonotypes.

V is TRBV5-1 and J is TRBJ1-1; a possible D gene is TRBD1 (6 bases). Sequenced sample: PBMCs. This receptor was obtained from a woman in her late teens or twenties in good health. CDR3: CASSSGHQNTEAFF. Here the CDR3 DNA reads TGCGCCAGCAGCTCGGGACACCAGAACACTGAAGCTTTCTTT. Filled out from reference TRBV5-1 and TRBJ1-1, the complete variable domain reads KAGVTQTPRYLIKTRGQQVTLSCSPISGHRSVSWYQQTPGQGLQFLFEYFSETQRNKGNFPGRFSGRQFSNSRSEMNVSTLELGDSALYLCASSSGHQNTEAFFGQGTRLTVV.